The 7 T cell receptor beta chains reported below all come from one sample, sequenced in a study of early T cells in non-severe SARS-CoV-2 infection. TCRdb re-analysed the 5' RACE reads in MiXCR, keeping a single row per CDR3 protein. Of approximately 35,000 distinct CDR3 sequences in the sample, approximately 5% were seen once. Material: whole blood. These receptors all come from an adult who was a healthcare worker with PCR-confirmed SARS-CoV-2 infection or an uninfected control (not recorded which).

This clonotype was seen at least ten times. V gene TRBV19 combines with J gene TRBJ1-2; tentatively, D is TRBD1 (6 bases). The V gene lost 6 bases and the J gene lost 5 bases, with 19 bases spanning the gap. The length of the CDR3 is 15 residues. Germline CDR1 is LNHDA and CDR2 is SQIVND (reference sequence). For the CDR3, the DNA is TGTGCCAGTAGCACCTTCGACAGGCCTCTGTATGGCTACACCTTC. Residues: CASSTFDRPLYGYTF.

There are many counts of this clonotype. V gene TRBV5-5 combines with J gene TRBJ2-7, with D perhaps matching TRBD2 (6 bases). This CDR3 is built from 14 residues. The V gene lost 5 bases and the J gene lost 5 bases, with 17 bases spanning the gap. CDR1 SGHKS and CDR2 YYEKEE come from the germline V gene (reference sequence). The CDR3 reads CASSRDSLKDEQYF. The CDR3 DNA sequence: TGTGCCAGCAGTCGGGACTCCCTAAAGGACGAGCAGTACTTC.

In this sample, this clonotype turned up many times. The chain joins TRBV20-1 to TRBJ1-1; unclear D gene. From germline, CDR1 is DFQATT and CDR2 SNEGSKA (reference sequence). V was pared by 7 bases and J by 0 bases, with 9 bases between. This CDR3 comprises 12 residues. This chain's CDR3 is CSGGRLNTEAFF. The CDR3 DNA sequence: TGCAGTGGCGGACGGCTGAACACTGAAGCTTTCTTT.

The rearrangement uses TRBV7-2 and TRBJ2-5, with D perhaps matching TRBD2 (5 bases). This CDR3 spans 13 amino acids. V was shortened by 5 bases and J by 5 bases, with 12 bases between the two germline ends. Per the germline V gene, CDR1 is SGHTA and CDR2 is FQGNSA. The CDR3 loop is CASSILEIETQYF. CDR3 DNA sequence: TGTGCCAGCAGCATACTAGAGATTGAGACCCAGTACTTC. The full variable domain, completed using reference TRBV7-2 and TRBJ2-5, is GAGVSQSPSNKVTEKGKDVELRCDPISGHTALYWYRQSLGQGLEFLIYFQGNSAPDKSGLPSDRFSAERTGGSVSTLTIQRTQQEDSAVYLCASSILEIETQYFGPGTRLLVL.

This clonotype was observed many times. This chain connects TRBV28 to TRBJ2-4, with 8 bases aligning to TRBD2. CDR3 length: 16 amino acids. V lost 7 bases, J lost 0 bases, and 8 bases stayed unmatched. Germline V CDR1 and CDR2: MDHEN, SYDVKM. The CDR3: CASTPGGTVAKNIQYF. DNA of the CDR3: TGTGCCAGCACTCCGGGGGGGACGGTAGCCAAAAACATTCAGTACTTC. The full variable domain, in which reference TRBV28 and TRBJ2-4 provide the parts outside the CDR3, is DVKVTQSSRYLVKRTGEKVFLECVQDMDHENMFWYRQDPGLGLRLIYFSYDVKMKEKGDIPEGYSVSREKKERFSLILESASTNQTSMYLCASTPGGTVAKNIQYFGAGTRLSVL.

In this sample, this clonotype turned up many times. CDR3 bases: TGTGCCAGCAGTCGGGGCGCATCCTACAATGAGCAGTTCTTC. This codes for CASSRGASYNEQFF. The V gene is TRBV5-6, the J gene TRBJ2-1; either TRBD1 or TRBD2 may supply D (5 bases each). With 5 bases removed from V and 1 base from J, the gap between germline ends came to 10 bases. The CDR3 has 14 residues. In germline, CDR1 is SGHDT, CDR2 YYEEEE.

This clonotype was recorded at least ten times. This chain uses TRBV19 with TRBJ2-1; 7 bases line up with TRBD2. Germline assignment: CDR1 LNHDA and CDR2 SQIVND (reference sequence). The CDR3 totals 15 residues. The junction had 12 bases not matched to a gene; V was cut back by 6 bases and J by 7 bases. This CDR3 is CASSTPGGEKNEQFF. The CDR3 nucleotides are TGTGCCAGTAGCACCCCGGGGGGTGAGAAAAATGAGCAGTTCTTC. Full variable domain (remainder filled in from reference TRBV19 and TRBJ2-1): DGGITQSPKYLFRKEGQNVTLSCEQNLNHDAMYWYRQDPGQGLRLIYYSQIVNDFQKGDIAEGYSVSREKKESFPLTVTSAQKNPTAFYLCASSTPGGEKNEQFFGPGTRLTVL.